The sequence of this TCR beta chain was determined in a study of T cells in Graves' hyperthyroidism and ophthalmopathy. Researchers amplified the TCR beta CDR3 regions from RNA transcripts. Initially, a first-round RT-PCR of the TCR CDR3 employed the HTBI primer set. In TCRdb, the multiplex PCR reads were re-called with MiXCR into one record per CDR3 protein. The table lists approximately 400,000 distinct CDR3 sequences, 19% of them singletons. At least ten counts were recorded for this clonotype. Antigen specificity is unknown. Stable Graves' hyperthyroidism meant no ophthalmopathy progression within 18 months. Exclusion followed for patients with uncontrolled infection, other autoimmune disease, pregnancy or lactation. The CDR3 extends over 14 amino acids. The V segment lost 0 bases and the J segment 8 bases; nucleotides outside the gene matches: 7. Looked up from germline, CDR1 is SGHRS and CDR2 is YFSETQ.

Study findings and constraints: The model identified upcoming ophthalmopathy a median about 7.1 months ahead of onset. Appearing also in blood were most of the thyroid clonotypes expanded above 0.001.

The source of this sequence is a woman aged 18-29 years with Graves' hyperthyroidism. The chain carries TRBV5-1 and TRBJ1-2, with 7 bases aligning to TRBD1. Sequenced material: blood. The CDR3 coding sequence is TGCGCCAGCAGCTTGGAATGGACAGGACACGGCTACACCTTC. Encoded protein: CASSLEWTGHGYTF.